This TCR beta chain was recovered during a study of shared clonotypes between healthy human individuals. CDR3 length: 17 residues. Germline trimming cut 6 bases from V and 1 base from J; bases unmatched to any gene: 10. The germline V gene encodes CDR1 SNHLY and CDR2 FYNNEI. CD8 cells regarded as naive lacked CD45RO, were positively chosen for CCR7, and omitted terminally differentiated effector memory CD45RA+ cells. TCRdb's copy holds only in-frame clones and misses some; the assay was immunoSEQ multiplex PCR. The repertoire has millions of clones, about 95% of them found once; the top ten carry roughly 1%. About this clone itself: The target antigen is unknown.

General study results and limits: Non-shared clonotypes had lower generation probabilities than clonotypes shared by all four sorted-subset donors.

The TCR originated in a man aged 18 to 35 in good health. Sequencing input: naive CD8+ T cells sorted from blood. V is TRBV2 and J is TRBJ2-2; 8 bases match TRBD1. CDR3 protein: CASSEGQALLNTGELFF. DNA for the CDR3: TGTGCCAGCAGCGAGGGACAGGCCCTTTTGAACACCGGGGAGCTGTTTTTT.